This T cell receptor (beta chain) is from a study of cytomegalovirus exposure and HLA in healthy donors. The CDR3 is made up of 15 amino acids. Trimming took off 2 bases at V and 10 bases at J, with 19 bases between the two ends. The germline gives CDR1 SGDLS, CDR2 YYNGEE. PCR was performed using 60 Vbeta and 13 Jbeta primers. The table came from immunoSEQ multiplex PCR; TCRdb's copy has only in-frame clones and leaves some out. Seen here are 100,000 to 150,000 clones, roughly 70% observed once, and the top ten hold 3% to 4.5%. This clone was observed a few times. Sequencing was performed on PBMCs. The V call is TRBV9, the J call TRBJ2-1; TRBD2 is a possible D gene (6 bases). The origin of this receptor is a man younger than 40 in good health and CMV-seronegative. CDR3 amino acids: CASSVGGREFGEQFF. As DNA, the CDR3 is TGTGCCAGCAGCGTGGGGGGACGAGAGTTCGGGGAGCAGTTCTTC. Based on the CDR3 plus reference TRBV9 and TRBJ2-1, the full variable domain is DSGVTQTPKHLITATGQRVTLRCSPRSGDLSVYWYQQSLDQGLQFLIQYYNGEERAKGNILERFSAQQFPDLHSELNLSSLELGDSALYFCASSVGGREFGEQFFGPGTRLTVL.